Sequencing of this TCR beta chain was carried out in a study of blood T cell repertoires in COVID-19. Germline V gene lookup returns CDR1 ENHRY and CDR2 SYGVKD. Trimming cost V 0 bases and J 4 bases, with 21 bases left between them. This CDR3 has 18 residues. Original methodology: Reference gene primers were amplified, and this amplification served to estimate nucleated cell counts. Using immunoSEQ multiplex PCR, the repertoire was profiled, and TCRdb retains in-frame clones only, with some absent. That table furnishes V, J and clone size, whereas the DNA furnished D and trimming. The top ten hold around 1.3% of the sample, which has some 250,000 clones, about 89% seen once. Adults between roughly 18 and 95 years of age took part from 20 to 25 US areas. Participant-reported clinical history was the basis for cohort assignment.

J is TRBJ1-1 and V is TRBV10-3; D not certain. The receptor was derived from a human donor in a cohort exposed to, infected with or recovered from COVID-19 (not recorded which). The donor label of this sample is uncertain. The sequenced sample consisted of PBMCs or T cells enriched from blood (not recorded which). Here the CDR3 reads CAISESTFWPPSSTEAFF. The CDR3 bases are TGTGCCATCAGTGAGTCGACATTTTGGCCTCCTTCGAGCACTGAAGCTTTCTTT.